This passage covers 16 T cell receptor beta chains from one sample sequenced in a study of blood T cells in healthy people across ages. It was with a sample-barcoded 5' primer and a J-beta primer mix that a second PCR of roughly 7 to 12 cycles was run. Using its own MiXCR run on the 5' RACE reads, TCRdb lists one record per CDR3 protein. The sample consists of some 1 million distinct CDR3 sequences, 35% to 50% of them appearing once. Sequencing was performed on blood. Receptors were obtained from a woman aged 55-69 years in good health.

The V call is TRBV6-6, the J call TRBJ1-1; 9 nucleotides match TRBD1. This CDR3 has 17 amino acids. J lost 4 bases, V lost 4 bases, and 13 bases had no gene match. The germline V gene has CDR1 MNHNY and CDR2 SVGAGI (reference sequence). The CDR3 coding sequence is TGTGCCAGCAGTTCCATCACAGGGGGCAGGGAAGTCACTGAAGCTTTCTTT. As protein: CASSSITGGREVTEAFF.

CDR3 sequence (DNA): TGTGCCAGCAGCTTAGGCCCATCACCCCTCCACTTT. Protein: CASSLGPSPLHF. This chain uses TRBV11-2 with TRBJ1-6; D uncertain. V was trimmed by 1 base and J by 10 bases, leaving 5 bases between them. CDR1 is SGHAT and CDR2 is FQNNGV in the germline V gene. This CDR3 has 12 amino acids.

CDR3 loop: CASSSRGSVFSYNEQFF. DNA for the CDR3: TGTGCCAGCAGCTCGAGGGGTAGCGTTTTCTCCTACAATGAGCAGTTCTTC. The chain is built from TRBV11-2 and TRBJ2-1, with D perhaps TRBD1 or TRBD2 (5 bases each). The germline V and J ends were trimmed by 4 bases and 0 bases, with 16 bases remaining between them. CDR3 length: 17 amino acids. Germline assignment: CDR1 SGHAT and CDR2 FQNNGV.

This clonotype came up a few times. The V and J genes are TRBV4-1 and TRBJ2-5, with D maybe TRBD1 (6 bases). Germline V gives CDR1 MGHRA, CDR2 YSYEKL. V was pared by 4 bases and J by 2 bases, with 14 bases between. The CDR3 runs to 15 residues. This CDR3 reads CASSPRTVIQETQYF. As DNA, the CDR3 is TGCGCCAGCAGCCCCCGGACAGTGATACAAGAGACCCAGTACTTC.

The chain combines TRBV7-3 with TRBJ2-2; D is uncertain. In germline, CDR1 is SGHTA, CDR2 FQGTGA. The CDR3 consists of 15 residues. Trimming removed 5 bases at V and 3 bases at J, with 13 bases between. CDR3 sequence: CASSPRLRDTGELFF. Here the CDR3 DNA reads TGTGCCAGCAGCCCCCGTCTCCGAGACACCGGGGAGCTGTTTTTT.

The sample holds a few counts of this clonotype. The V and J genes are TRBV29-1 and TRBJ2-3; 9 bases align to TRBD1. V lost 6 bases and J lost 1; bases outside the gene matches: 11. CDR1 and CDR2 (germline): SQVTM, ANQGSEA. The CDR3 length is 16 residues. The CDR3 protein is CSVIPHRTGGTDTQYF. The CDR3 DNA reads TGCAGCGTCATTCCGCACAGGACAGGGGGCACAGATACGCAGTATTTT.

This clonotype was picked up one time. The chain joins TRBV14 to TRBJ2-1; TRBD2 matches 7 bases. Germline CDR1 is SGHDN and CDR2 is FVKESK. This CDR3 contains 15 residues. J lost 0 bases, V lost 2 bases, and 1 base had no gene match. Here the CDR3 DNA reads TGTGCCAGCAGCCAAAGACTAGCCTCCTACAATGAGCAGTTCTTC. Its translation: CASSQRLASYNEQFF.

The V gene is TRBV28, the J gene TRBJ2-7; 8 nucleotides align to TRBD1. The V gene end was trimmed by 5 bases and the J gene end by 3 bases; junction bases not matched to a gene: 9. The CDR3 loop spans 15 amino acids. The germline CDR1 and CDR2 sequences are MDHEN and SYDVKM. The CDR3 loop reads CASSPRTGLLYEQYF. CDR3 nucleotide sequence: TGTGCCAGCAGTCCCCGGACAGGGCTTCTCTACGAGCAGTACTTC.

This rearrangement joins TRBV6-1 to TRBJ2-7, with 12 positions matching TRBD2. Germline V gene data show CDR1 as MNHNS and CDR2 as SASEGT. CDR3 length equals 17 residues. Unmatched junction bases numbered 12, after V lost 4 bases and J lost 5 bases. The CDR3: CASSGWGPSGRANEQYF. DNA for the CDR3: TGTGCCAGCAGTGGATGGGGACCTAGCGGGAGGGCCAACGAGCAGTACTTC.

V gene TRBV6-5 combines with J gene TRBJ2-7; D is ambiguous. The tail of the sequence fits TRBJ2-5 better, so the J call may be wrong. Germline V lookup: CDR1 MNHEY, CDR2 SVGAGI. The CDR3 loop spans 16 amino acids. The CDR3 nucleotides read TGTGCCAGCAGTTACTCCCATACGCCGACGGGTGAGACCCAGTACTTC. Protein: CASSYSHTPTGETQYF.

Notes on this clonotype: Being one base from a much bigger clone, this may be a read error. The chain has TRBV20-1 and TRBJ2-5; 8 bases map to TRBD2. From germline, CDR1 is DFQATT and CDR2 SNEGSKA (reference sequence). This CDR3 has 15 amino acids. The V gene end was trimmed by 3 bases and the J gene end by 4 bases; junction bases not matched to a gene: 10. CDR3 residues: CSARTGLVGGETQYF. CDR3 nucleotide sequence: TGCAGTGCTAGGACGGGACTAGTGGGTGGAGAGACCCAGTACTTC.

This clonotype showed up just a few times. J is TRBJ2-4 and V is TRBV12-3 or TRBV12-4; the D gene could be TRBD1 or TRBD2 (5 bases each). Trimming pared 6 bases from V and 1 base from J, leaving 13 bases between. This CDR3 comprises 15 residues. The CDR3 region has the DNA TGTGCCAGCAGGGGCCCTTGGGGGGCCAAAAACATTCAGTACTTC. Protein product: CASRGPWGAKNIQYF.

The CDR3 DNA reads TGTGCCACCAGTGACCCGTTTGGGGGTTCATATGGCTACACCTTC. Translating gives CATSDPFGGSYGYTF. The rearrangement uses TRBV24-1 and TRBJ1-2, with a weak D call TRBD1 (5 bases). This CDR3 region has 15 residues. Trimming pared 4 bases from V and 5 bases from J, leaving 16 bases between. Per germline, CDR1 KGHDR and CDR2 SFDVKD.

The chain joins TRBV12-3 or TRBV12-4 to TRBJ2-1; TRBD2 aligns across 10 bases. The CDR3 loop spans 15 amino acids. V gave up 6 bases and J gave up 1 base; unmatched junction bases: 3. As DNA, the CDR3 is TGTGCCAGCAGACCAGCGGGAGGGTCCTACAATGAGCAGTTCTTC. Its protein product is CASRPAGGSYNEQFF.

In the case of this clonotype: Compared with germline, one end of the junction differs, possibly owing to a read error. This sequence joins TRBV12-3 or TRBV12-4 and TRBJ2-7; 8 nucleotides match TRBD2. This CDR3 region has 16 residues. CDR3 region: CASGLRATGRAGEQYF. As DNA, the CDR3 is TGTGCCAGCGGTTTAAGGGCTACCGGGAGGGCAGGTGAGCAGTACTTC.

The table lists this clonotype with a count of one. DNA of the CDR3: TGTGCCAGCAGTTCAGGACTATGGGACATTCAGTACTTC. This translates into CASSSGLWDIQYF. This rearrangement joins TRBV6-5 to TRBJ2-4, with a possible D match to TRBD2 (6 bases). The CDR3 spans 13 residues. Germline V gene sequence: CDR1 MNHEY, CDR2 SVGAGI. Trimming stripped 4 bases from V and 8 bases from J, with 12 bases between.